This T cell receptor (beta chain) was obtained from a study of CD4 and CD8 cells across lung adenocarcinoma regions. The patients had localized lung adenocarcinoma, a non-small cell subtype. In regard to this clonotype: One end of the junction does not line up with germline, which may come from a read error.

Germline CDR1 and CDR2: MNHEY and SMNVEV (reference sequence). The CDR3 sequence is 15 residues long. TCRdb reanalysed the PCR reads using MiXCR and keeps one entry per CDR3 protein. The sample holds roughly 25,000 distinct CDR3 sequences, roughly half seen once. The chain uses TRBV27 and TRBJ2-3; D perhaps matches TRBD2 (6 bases). This TCR derives from a male donor with lung adenocarcinoma. The CD4 and CD8 labels of this study may be unreliable. Sequences were obtained from CD4+ T cells from the center of a lung tumor. The DNA of the CDR3 is TGTGCCAGCGGTTTGGGACTGTGGGCCAAAGACATTCAGTATTTT. Protein sequence: CASGLGLWAKDIQYF.